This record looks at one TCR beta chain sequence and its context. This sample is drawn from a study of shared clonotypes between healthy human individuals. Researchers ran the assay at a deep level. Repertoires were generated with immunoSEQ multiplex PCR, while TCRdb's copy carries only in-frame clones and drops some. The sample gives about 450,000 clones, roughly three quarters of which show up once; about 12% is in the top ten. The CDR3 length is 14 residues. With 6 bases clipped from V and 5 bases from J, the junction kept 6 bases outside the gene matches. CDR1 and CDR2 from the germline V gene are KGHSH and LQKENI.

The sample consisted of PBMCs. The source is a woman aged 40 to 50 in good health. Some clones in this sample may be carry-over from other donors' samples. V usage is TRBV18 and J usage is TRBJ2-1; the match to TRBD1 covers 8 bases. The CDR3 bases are TGTGCCAGCTCCCCGGGACAGGTAAACAATGAGCAGTTCTTC. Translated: CASSPGQVNNEQFF.